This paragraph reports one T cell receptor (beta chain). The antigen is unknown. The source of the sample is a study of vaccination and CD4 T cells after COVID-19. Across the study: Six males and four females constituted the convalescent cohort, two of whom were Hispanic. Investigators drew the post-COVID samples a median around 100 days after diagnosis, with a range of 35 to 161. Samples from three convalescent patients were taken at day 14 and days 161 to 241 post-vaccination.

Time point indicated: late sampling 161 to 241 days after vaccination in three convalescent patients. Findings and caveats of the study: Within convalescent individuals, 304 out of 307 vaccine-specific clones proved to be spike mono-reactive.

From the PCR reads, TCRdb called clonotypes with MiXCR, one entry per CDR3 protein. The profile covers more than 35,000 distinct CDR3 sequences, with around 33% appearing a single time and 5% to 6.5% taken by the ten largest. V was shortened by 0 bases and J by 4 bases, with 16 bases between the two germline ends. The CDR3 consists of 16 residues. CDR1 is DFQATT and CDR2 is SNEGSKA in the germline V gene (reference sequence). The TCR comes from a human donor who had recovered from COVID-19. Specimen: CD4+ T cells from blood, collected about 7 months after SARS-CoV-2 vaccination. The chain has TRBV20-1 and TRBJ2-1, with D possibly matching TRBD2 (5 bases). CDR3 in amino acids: CSARDWRGSGYNEQFF. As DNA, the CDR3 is TGCAGTGCTAGAGATTGGAGAGGGTCAGGATACAATGAGCAGTTCTTC.